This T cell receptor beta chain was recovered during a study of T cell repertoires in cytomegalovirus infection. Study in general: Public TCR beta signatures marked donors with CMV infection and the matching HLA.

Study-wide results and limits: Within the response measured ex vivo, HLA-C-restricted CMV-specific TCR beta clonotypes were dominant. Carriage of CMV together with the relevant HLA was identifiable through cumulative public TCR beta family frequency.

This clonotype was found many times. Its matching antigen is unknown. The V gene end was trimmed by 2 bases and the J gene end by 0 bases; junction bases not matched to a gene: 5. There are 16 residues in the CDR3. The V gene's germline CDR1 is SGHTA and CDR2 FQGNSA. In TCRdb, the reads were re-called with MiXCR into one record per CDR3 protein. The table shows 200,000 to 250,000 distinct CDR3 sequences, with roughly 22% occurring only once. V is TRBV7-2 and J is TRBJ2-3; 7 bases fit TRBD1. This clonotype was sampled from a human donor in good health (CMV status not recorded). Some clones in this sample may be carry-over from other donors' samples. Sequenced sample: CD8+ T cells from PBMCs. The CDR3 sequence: CASSLRLGGSTDTQYF. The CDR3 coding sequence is TGTGCCAGCAGCTTAAGGTTAGGGGGCAGCACAGATACGCAGTATTTT.